Reported below is one TCR beta chain. Its antigen is undetermined. The data are from a study of cytomegalovirus exposure and HLA in healthy donors. Looking at the study overall: The same platform as the approximately 640 first-cohort repertoires was used for the 100 to 150 validation repertoires, a later analysis reported.

TCRdb keeps only in-frame clones here, not all; method: immunoSEQ multiplex PCR. The data show 150,000 to 200,000 clones, about 81% seen once. Whole-study findings and limits: In vitro assays verified that a few CMV-associated chains recognized CMV antigens specifically. According to a subsequent analysis, TCR clusters from the first cohort were inclined to appear together in the roughly 120 validation repertoires. Researchers catalogued roughly 150 TCR beta chains as cytomegalovirus-associated.

The clonotype was recovered from a woman aged 25 to 45 in good health and CMV-seronegative. Sequencing was carried out using PBMCs.

The CDR3 sequence is CASSLAGRGYEQYF. In DNA, the CDR3 is TGCGCCAGCAGCTTGGCCGGGAGAGGGTACGAGCAGTACTTC. The chain employs TRBV5-1 and TRBJ2-7; D might be TRBD2 (6 bases). The V end was cut by 0 bases, the J end by 4 bases, with 11 bases between. The CDR3 runs to 14 residues. The germline CDR1 and CDR2 sequences are SGHRS and YFSETQ.